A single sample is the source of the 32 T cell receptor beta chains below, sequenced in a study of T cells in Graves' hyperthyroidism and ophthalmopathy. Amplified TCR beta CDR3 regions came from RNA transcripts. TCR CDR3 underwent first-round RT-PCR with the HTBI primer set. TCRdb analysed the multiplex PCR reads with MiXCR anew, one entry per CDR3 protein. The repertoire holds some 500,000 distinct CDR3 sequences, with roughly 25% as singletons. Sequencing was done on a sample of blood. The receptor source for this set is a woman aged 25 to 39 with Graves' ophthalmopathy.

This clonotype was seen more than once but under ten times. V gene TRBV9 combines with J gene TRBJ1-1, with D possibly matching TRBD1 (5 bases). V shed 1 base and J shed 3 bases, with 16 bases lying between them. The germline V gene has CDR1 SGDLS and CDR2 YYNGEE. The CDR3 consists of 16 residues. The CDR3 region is CASSVMPGRSDTEAFF. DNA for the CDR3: TGTGCCAGCAGCGTAATGCCAGGGCGTTCGGACACTGAAGCTTTCTTT.

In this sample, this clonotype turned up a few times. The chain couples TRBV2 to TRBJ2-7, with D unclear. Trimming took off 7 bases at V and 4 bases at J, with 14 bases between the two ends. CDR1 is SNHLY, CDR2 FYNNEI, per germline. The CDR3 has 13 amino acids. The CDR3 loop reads CASTPIRSYEQYF. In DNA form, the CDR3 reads TGTGCCAGCACCCCAATACGAAGTTACGAGCAGTACTTC.

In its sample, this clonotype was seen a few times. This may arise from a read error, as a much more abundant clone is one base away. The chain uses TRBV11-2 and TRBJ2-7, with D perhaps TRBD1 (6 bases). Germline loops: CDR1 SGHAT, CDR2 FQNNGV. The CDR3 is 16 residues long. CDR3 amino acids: CAGSGRTVSPSYEQYF. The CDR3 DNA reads TGTGCCGGCAGCGGCCGGACAGTCTCTCCCTCCTACGAGCAGTACTTC.

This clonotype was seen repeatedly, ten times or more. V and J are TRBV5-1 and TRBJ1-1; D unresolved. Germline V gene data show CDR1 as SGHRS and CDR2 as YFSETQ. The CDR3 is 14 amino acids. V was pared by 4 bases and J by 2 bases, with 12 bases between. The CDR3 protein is CASSEGGTNTEAFF. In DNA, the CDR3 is TGCGCCAGCAGCGAAGGAGGCACCAACACTGAAGCTTTCTTT. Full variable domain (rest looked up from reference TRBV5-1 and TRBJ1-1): KAGVTQTPRYLIKTRGQQVTLSCSPISGHRSVSWYQQTPGQGLQFLFEYFSETQRNKGNFPGRFSGRQFSNSRSEMNVSTLELGDSALYLCASSEGGTNTEAFFGQGTRLTVV.

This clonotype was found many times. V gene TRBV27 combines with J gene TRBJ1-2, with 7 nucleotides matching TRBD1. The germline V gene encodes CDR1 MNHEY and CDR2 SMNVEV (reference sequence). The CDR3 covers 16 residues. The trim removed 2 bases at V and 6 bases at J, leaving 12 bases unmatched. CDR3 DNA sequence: TGTGCCAGCAGTTTAGATATGTACAGGGGAATTGATGGCTACACCTTC. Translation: CASSLDMYRGIDGYTF.

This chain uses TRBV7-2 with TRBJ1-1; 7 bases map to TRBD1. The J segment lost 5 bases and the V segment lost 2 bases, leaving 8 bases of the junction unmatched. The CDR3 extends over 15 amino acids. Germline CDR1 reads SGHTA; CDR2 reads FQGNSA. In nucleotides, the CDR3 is TGTGCCAGCAGCTTACATAGACAGGGTCGGACTGAAGCTTTCTTT. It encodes CASSLHRQGRTEAFF.

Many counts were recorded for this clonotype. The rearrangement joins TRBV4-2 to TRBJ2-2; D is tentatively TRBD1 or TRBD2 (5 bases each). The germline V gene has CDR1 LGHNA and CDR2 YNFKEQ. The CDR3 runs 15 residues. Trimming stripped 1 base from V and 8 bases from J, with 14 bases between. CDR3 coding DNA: TGTGCCAGCAGCCAAGGGGACGTAGGAGCAGGGGAGCTGTTTTTT. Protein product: CASSQGDVGAGELFF.

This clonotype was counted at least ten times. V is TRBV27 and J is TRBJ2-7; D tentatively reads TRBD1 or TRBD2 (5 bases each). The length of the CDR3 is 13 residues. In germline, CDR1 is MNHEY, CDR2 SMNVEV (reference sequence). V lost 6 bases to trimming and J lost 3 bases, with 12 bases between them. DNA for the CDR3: TGTGCCAGCAGGATAGGGACCGACTACGAGCAGTACTTC. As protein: CASRIGTDYEQYF.

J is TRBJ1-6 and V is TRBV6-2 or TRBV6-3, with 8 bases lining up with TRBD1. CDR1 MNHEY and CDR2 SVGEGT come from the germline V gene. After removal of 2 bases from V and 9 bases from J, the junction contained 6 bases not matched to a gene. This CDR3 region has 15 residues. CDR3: CASSYLGQGISPLHF. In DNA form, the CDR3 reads TGTGCCAGCAGTTACCTCGGACAGGGCATTTCACCCCTCCACTTT.

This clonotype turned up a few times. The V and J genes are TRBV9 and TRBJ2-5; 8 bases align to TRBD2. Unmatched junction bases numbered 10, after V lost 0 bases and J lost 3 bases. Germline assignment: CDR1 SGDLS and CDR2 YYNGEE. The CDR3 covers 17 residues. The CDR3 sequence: CASSVDSDGGAKETQYF. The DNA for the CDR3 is TGTGCCAGCAGCGTAGACTCGGACGGGGGGGCGAAAGAGACCCAGTACTTC.

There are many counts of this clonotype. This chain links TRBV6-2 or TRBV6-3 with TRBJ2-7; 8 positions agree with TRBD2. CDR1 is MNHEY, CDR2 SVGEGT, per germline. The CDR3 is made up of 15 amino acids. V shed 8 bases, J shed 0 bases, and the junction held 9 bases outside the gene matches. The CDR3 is CASGIPGLGSYEQYF. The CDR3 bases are TGTGCCAGCGGAATCCCGGGACTAGGCTCCTACGAGCAGTACTTC.

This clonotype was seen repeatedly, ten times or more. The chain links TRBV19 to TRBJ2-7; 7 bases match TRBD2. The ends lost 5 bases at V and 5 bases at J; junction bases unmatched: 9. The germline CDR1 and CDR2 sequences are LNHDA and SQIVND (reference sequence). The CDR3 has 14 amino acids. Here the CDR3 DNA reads TGTGCCAGTAGTTTCACGGGACTACAAGACGAGCAGTACTTC. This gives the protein CASSFTGLQDEQYF. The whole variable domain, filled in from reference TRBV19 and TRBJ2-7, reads DGGITQSPKYLFRKEGQNVTLSCEQNLNHDAMYWYRQDPGQGLRLIYYSQIVNDFQKGDIAEGYSVSREKKESFPLTVTSAQKNPTAFYLCASSFTGLQDEQYFGPGTRLTVT.

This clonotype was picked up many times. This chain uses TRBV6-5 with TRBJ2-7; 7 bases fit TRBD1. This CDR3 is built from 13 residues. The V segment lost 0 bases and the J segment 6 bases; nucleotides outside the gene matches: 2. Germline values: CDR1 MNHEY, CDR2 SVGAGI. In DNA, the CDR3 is TGTGCCAGCAGTTACTCGACAGGGCTCGAGCAGTACTTC. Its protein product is CASSYSTGLEQYF.

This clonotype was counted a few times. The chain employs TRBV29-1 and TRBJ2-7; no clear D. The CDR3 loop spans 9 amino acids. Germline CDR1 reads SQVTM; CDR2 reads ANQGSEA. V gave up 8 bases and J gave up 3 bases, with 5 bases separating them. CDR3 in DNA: TGCAGCCCCGACTACGAGCAGTACTTC. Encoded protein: CSPDYEQYF.

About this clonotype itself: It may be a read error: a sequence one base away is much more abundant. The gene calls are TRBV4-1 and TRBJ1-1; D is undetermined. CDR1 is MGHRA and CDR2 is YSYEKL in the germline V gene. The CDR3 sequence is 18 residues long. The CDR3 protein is CASSQWPEKKERPTEACF. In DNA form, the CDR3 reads TGCGCCAGCAGCCAATGGCCAGAGAAGAAGGAGAGGCCCACTGAAGCTTGCTTT.

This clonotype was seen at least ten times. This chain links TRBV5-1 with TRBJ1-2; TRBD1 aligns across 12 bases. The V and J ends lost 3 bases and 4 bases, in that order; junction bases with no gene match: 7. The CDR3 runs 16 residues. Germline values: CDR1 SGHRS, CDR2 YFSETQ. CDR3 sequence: CASSSGTGGKAYGYTF. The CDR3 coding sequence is TGCGCCAGCAGCTCCGGGACAGGGGGCAAGGCCTATGGCTACACCTTC.

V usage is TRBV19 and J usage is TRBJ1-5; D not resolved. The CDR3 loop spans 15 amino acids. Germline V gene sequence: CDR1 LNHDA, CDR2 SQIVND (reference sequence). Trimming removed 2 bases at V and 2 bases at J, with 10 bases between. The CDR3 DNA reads TGTGCCAGTAGTATAAATCGTCGGGGCAATCAGCCCCAGCATTTT. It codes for CASSINRRGNQPQHF.

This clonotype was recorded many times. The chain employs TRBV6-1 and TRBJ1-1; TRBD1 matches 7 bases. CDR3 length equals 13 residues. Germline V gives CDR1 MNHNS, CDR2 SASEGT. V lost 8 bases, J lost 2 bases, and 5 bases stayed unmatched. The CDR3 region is CASARTGNTEAFF. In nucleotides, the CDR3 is TGTGCCAGCGCGCGGACAGGCAACACTGAAGCTTTCTTT.

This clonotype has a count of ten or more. CDR3 protein: CASSGEGGPLNSPLHF. The CDR3, as DNA: TGTGCCAGCAGTGGGGAAGGGGGCCCCCTGAATTCACCCCTCCACTTT. The V and J genes are TRBV6-1 and TRBJ1-6; 7 bases agree with TRBD1. Trimming took 4 bases from V and 7 from J; bases not matched to a gene: 10. The CDR3 spans 16 residues. The germline CDR1 and CDR2 sequences are MNHNS and SASEGT.

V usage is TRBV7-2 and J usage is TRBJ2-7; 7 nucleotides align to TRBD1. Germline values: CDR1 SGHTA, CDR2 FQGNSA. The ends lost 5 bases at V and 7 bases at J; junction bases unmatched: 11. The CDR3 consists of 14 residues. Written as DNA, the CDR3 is TGTGCCAGCAGCCCTAAGGGGGCGATCGGAGAGCAGTACTTC. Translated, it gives CASSPKGAIGEQYF.

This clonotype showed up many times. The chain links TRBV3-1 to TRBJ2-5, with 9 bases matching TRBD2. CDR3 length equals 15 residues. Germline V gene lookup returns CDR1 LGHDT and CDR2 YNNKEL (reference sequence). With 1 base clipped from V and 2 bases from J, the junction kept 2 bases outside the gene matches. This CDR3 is CASSQVSGGQETQYF. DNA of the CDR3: TGTGCCAGCAGCCAAGTTAGCGGGGGACAAGAGACCCAGTACTTC.

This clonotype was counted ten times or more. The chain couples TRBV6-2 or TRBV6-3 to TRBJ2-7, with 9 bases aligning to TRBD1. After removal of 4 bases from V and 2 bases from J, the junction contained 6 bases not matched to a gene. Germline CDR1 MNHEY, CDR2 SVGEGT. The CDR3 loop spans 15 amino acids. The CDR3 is CASSSSRDRAYEQYF. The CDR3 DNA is TGTGCCAGCAGTTCCAGTCGGGACAGGGCCTACGAGCAGTACTTC.

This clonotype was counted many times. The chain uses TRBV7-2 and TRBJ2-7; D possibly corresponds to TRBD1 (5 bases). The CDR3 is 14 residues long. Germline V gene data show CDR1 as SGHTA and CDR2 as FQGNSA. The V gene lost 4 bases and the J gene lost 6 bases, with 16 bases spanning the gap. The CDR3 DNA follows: TGTGCCAGCAGCTCCCCCCGTTTCAGGGCCGAGCAGTACTTC. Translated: CASSSPRFRAEQYF.

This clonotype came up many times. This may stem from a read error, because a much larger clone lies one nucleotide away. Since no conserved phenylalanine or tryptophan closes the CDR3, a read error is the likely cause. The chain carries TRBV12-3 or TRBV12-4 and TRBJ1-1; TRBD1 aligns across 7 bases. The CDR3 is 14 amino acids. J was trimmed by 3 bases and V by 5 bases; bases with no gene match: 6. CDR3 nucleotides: TGTGCCAGCAGTCGACAGGGATCGGACACTGAAGCTTTCCTT. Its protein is CASSRQGSDTEAFL.

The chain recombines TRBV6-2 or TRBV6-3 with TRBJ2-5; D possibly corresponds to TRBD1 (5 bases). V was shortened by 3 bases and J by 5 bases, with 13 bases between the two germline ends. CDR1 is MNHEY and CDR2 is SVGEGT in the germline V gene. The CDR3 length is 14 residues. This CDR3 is CASSYLVRGETQYF. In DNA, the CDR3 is TGTGCCAGCAGTTATCTCGTAAGGGGTGAGACCCAGTACTTC.

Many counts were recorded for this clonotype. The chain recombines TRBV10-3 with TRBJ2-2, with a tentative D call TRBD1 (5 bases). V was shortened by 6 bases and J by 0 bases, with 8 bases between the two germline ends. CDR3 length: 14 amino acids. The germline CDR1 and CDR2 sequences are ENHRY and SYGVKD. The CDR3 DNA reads TGTGCCATCAGGGACAACACGAACACCGGGGAGCTGTTTTTT. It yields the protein CAIRDNTNTGELFF.

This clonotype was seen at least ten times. The DNA for the CDR3 is TGTGCCAGCAGTTTGAGAAGGGGATCTGAAGCTTTCTTT. Amino acids: CASSLRRGSEAFF. V gene TRBV28 combines with J gene TRBJ1-1; D may be TRBD1 (5 bases). V was clipped by 3 bases and J by 6 bases, with 11 bases between them. Per germline, CDR1 MDHEN and CDR2 SYDVKM. This CDR3 comprises 13 residues.

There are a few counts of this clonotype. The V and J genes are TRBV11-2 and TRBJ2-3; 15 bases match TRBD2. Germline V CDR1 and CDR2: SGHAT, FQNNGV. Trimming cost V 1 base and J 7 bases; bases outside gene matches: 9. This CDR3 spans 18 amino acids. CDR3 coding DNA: TGTGCCAGCAGCTTAGGGGCCCCGGGACTAGCGGGGGGAAATACGCAGTATTTT. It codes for CASSLGAPGLAGGNTQYF.

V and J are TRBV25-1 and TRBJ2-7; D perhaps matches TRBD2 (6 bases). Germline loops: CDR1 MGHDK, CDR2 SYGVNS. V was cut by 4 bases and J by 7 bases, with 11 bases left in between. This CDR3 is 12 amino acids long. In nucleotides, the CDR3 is TGTGCCAGCAGTGTTTTCGCGGGAGAGCAGTACTTC. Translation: CASSVFAGEQYF.

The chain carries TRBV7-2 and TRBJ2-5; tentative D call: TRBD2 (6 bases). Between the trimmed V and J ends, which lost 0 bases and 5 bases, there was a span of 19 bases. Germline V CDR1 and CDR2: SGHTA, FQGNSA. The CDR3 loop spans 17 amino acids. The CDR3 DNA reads TGTGCCAGCAGCTTAGCCCCCTCTGAGACTAGACTGGAGACCCAGTACTTC. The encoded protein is CASSLAPSETRLETQYF.

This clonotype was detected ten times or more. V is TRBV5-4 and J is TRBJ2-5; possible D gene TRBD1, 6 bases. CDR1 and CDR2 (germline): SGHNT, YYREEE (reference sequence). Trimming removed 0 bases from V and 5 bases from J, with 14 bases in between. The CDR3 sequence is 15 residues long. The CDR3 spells CASSLGTGHRETQYF. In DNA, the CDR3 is TGTGCCAGCAGCTTGGGTACAGGGCATCGGGAGACCCAGTACTTC.

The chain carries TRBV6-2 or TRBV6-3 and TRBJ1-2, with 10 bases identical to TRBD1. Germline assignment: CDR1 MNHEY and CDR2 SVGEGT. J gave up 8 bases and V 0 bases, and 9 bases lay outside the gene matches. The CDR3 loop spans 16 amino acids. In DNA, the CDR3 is TGTGCCAGCAGTTACTCCCTGCGACAGGGGGCGGAAGGCTACACCTTC. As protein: CASSYSLRQGAEGYTF.